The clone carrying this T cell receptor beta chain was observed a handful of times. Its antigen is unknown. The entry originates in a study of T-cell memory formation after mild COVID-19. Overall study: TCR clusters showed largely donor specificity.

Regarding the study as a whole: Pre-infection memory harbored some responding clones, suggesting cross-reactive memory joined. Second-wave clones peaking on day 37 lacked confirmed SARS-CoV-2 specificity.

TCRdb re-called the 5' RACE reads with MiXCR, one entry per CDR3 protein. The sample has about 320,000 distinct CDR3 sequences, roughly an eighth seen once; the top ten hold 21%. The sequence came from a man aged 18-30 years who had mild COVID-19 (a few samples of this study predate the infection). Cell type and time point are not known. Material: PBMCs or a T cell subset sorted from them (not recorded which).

CDR3 in amino acids: CASSDSSGGAVGSEQFF. CDR3 DNA sequence: TGTGCCAGCAGCGACTCTAGCGGGGGGGCTGTAGGTAGTGAGCAGTTCTTC. The V gene is TRBV11-3, the J gene TRBJ2-1, with 12 bases matching TRBD2. The germline gives CDR1 SGHNT, CDR2 YENEEA. Losses at the gene ends were 5 bases for V and 9 bases for J; bases not matched to a gene: 14. The CDR3 totals 17 residues.